The TCR beta chain under discussion was sequenced for a study of T cell responses to AZD1222 COVID-19 vaccine. Findings and limits, study-wide: Just 5 or 6 AZD1222 recipients tested seropositive at baseline. Increases in Spike-specific TCR breadth and depth were seen after two AZD1222 doses. Repertoires were obtained solely post-peak T cell response.

In the case of this clone: Its cognate antigen is unknown.

Sequencing used immunoSEQ multiplex PCR; TCRdb keeps in-frame clones, though not all of them. The data show 50,000 to 60,000 clones, approximately 88% seen once. The CDR3 totals 15 residues. V was clipped by 1 base and J by 2 bases, with 9 bases between them. Germline V CDR1 and CDR2: LNHDA, SQIVND (reference sequence). The sequence came from an adult in good health. The chain combines TRBV19 with TRBJ2-1, with D tentatively TRBD1 (5 bases). Here the sequenced sample was peripheral blood, taken on day 0 of AZD1222 vaccination. CDR3 bases: TGTGCCAGTAGTATAGGGCAGGGAACCTACAATGAGCAGTTCTTC. Translation gives CASSIGQGTYNEQFF.